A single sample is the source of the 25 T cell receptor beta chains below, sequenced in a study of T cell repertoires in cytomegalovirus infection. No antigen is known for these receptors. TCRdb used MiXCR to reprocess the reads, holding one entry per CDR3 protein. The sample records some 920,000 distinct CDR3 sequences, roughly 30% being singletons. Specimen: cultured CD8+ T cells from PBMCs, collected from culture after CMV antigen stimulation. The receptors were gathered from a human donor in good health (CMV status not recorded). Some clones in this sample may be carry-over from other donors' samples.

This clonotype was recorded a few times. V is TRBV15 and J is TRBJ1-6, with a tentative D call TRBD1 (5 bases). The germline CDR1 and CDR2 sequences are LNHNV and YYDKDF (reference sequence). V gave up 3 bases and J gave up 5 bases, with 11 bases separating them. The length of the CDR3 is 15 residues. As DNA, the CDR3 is TGTGCCACCAGCAGCGGCAGGGAGGATAATTCACCCCTCCACTTT. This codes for CATSSGREDNSPLHF.

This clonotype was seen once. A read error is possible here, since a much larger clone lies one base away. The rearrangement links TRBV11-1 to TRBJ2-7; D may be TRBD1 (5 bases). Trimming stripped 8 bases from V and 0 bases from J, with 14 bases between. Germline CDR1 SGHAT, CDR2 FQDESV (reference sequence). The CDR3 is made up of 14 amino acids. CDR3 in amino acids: CASSRTNSSYEQYV. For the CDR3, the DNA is TGTGCCAGCTCTCGGACAAACAGCTCCTACGAGCAGTACGTC.

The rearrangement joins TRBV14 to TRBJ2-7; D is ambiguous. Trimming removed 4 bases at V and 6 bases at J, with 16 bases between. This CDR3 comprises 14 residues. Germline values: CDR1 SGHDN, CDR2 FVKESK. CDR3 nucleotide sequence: TGTGCCAGCAGCCGAGGAAGAGGCTCCGGCGAGCAGTACGTC. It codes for CASSRGRGSGEQYV.

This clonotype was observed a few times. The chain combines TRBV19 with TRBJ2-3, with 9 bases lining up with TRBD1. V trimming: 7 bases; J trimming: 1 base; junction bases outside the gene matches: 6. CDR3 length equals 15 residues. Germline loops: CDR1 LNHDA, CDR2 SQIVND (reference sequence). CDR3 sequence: CASNDRDRGTDTQYF. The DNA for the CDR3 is TGTGCCAGTAATGACCGGGACAGGGGCACAGATACGCAGTATTTT.

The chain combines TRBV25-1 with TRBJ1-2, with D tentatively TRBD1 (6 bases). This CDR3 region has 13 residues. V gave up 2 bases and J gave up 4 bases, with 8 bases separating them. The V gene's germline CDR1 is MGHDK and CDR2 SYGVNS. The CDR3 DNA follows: TGTGCCAGCAGTGAAAGGGGGGCCTATGGCTACACCTTC. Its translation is CASSERGAYGYTF.

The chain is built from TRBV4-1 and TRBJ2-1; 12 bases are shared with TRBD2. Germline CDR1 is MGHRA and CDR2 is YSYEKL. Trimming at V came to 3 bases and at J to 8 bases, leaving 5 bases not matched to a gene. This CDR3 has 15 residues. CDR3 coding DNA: TGCGCCAGCAGCCACTCTAGCGGGGGGGCTGATGAGCAGTTCTTC. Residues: CASSHSSGGADEQFF.

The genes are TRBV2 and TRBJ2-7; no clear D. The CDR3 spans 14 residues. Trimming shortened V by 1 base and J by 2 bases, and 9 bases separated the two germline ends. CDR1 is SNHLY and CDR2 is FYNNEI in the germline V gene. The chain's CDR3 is CASSEVDTTYEQYV. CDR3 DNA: TGTGCCAGCAGTGAAGTCGACACAACCTACGAGCAGTACGTC.

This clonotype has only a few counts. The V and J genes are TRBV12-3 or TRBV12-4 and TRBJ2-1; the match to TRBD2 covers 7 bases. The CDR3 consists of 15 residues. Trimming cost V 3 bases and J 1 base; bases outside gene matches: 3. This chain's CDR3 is CASSFPGLSYNEQFF. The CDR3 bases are TGTGCCAGCAGTTTCCCGGGACTATCCTACAATGAGCAGTTCTTC.

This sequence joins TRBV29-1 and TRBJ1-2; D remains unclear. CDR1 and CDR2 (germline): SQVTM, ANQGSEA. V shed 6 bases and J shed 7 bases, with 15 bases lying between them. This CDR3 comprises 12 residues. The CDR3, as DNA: TGCAGCGTGGCCGGGCAGTATGGTGGCTACACCTTC. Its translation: CSVAGQYGGYTF.

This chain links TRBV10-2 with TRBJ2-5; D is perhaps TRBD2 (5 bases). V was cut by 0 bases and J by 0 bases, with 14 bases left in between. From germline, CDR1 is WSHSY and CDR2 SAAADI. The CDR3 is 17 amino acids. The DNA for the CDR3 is TGCGCCAGCAGTGAGTCGAGGGATTTCCGGTACCAAGAGACCCAGTACTTC. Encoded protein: CASSESRDFRYQETQYF.

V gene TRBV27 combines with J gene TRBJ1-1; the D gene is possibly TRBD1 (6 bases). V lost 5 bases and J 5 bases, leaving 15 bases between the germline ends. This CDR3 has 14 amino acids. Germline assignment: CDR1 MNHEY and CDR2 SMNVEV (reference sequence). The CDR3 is CASSPQGLGTEAFF. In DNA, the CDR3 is TGTGCCAGCAGTCCCCAGGGGCTGGGTACTGAAGCTTTCTTT.

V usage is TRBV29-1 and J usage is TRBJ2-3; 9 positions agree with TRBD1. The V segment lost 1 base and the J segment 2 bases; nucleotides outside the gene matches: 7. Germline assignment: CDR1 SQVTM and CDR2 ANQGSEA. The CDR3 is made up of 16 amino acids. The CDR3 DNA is TGCAGCGTTGAAGGGGTAACAGGGGGCCCCACAGATACGCAGTATTTT. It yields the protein CSVEGVTGGPTDTQYF.

This chain's CDR3 is CASSFEAYNEQFF. In nucleotides, the CDR3 is TGTGCCAGCAGTTTTGAGGCGTACAATGAGCAGTTCTTC. This rearrangement joins TRBV12-3 or TRBV12-4 to TRBJ2-1; no firm D call. This CDR3 is 13 amino acids long. The V and J ends lost 3 bases and 4 bases respectively, with 7 bases between them.

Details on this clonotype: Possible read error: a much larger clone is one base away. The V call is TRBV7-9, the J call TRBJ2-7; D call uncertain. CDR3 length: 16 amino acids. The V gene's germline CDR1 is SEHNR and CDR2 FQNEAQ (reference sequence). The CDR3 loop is CAGSLETKGYPYEQYF. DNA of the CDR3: TGTGCCGGCAGCTTAGAAACGAAAGGCTACCCCTACGAGCAGTACTTC.

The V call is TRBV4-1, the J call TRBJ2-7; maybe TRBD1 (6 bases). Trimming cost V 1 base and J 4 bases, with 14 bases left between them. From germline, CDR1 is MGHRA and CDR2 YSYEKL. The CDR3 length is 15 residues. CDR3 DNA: TGCGCCAGCAGCCAAGGGATGGGGGCGAAGTACGAGCAGTACTTC. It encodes CASSQGMGAKYEQYF.

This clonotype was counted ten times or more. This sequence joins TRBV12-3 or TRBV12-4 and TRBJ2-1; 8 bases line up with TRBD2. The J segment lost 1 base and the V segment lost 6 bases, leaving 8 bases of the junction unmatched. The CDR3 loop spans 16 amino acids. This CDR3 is CASSPGGGSSYNEQFF. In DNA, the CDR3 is TGTGCCAGCAGCCCCGGGGGGGGGTCATCCTACAATGAGCAGTTCTTC.

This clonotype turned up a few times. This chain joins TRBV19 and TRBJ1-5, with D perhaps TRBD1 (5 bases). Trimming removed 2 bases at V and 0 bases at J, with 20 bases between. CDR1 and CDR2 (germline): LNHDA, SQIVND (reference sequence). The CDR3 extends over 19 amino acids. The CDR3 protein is CASSIMGQQLYNSNQPQHF. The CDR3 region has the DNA TGTGCCAGTAGTATAATGGGGCAGCAACTTTACAATAGCAATCAGCCCCAGCATTTT. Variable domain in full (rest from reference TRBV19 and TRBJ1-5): DGGITQSPKYLFRKEGQNVTLSCEQNLNHDAMYWYRQDPGQGLRLIYYSQIVNDFQKGDIAEGYSVSREKKESFPLTVTSAQKNPTAFYLCASSIMGQQLYNSNQPQHFGDGTRLSIL.

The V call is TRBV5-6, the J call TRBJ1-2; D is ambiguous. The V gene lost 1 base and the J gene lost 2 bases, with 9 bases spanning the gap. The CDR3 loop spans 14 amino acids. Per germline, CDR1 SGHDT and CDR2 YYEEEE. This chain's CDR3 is CASSLRDLNYGYTF. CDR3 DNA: TGTGCCAGCAGCTTGAGGGATCTGAACTATGGCTACACCTTC.

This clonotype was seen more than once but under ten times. The CDR3 loop reads CASSVLAYMVGTNEQFF. CDR3 DNA sequence: TGTGCCAGCAGTGTACTAGCGTACATGGTCGGTACGAATGAGCAGTTCTTC. The gene calls are TRBV12-3 or TRBV12-4 and TRBJ2-1; TRBD2 agrees at 7 bases. Germline trimming cut 5 bases from V and 7 bases from J; bases unmatched to any gene: 17. The CDR3 is made up of 17 amino acids.

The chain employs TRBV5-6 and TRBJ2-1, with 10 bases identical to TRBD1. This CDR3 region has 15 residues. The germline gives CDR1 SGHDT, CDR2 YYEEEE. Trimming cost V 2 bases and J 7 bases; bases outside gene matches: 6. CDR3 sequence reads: CASSFPDRGQNEQFF. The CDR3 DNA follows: TGTGCCAGCAGCTTTCCAGACAGGGGGCAAAATGAGCAGTTCTTC.

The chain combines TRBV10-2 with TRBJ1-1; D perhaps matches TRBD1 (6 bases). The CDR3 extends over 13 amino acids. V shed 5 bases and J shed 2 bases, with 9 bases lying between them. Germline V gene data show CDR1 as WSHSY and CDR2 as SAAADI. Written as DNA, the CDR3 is TGCGCCAGCAGTCAGGGGTATAACACTGAAGCTTTCTTT. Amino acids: CASSQGYNTEAFF.

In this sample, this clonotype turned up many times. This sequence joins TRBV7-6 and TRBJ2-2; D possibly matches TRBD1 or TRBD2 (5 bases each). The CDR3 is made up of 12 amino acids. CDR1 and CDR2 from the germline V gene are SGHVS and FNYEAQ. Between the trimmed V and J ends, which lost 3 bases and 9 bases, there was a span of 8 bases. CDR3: CASSFRDRELFF. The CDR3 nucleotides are TGTGCCAGCAGCTTTAGGGACCGGGAGCTGTTTTTT.

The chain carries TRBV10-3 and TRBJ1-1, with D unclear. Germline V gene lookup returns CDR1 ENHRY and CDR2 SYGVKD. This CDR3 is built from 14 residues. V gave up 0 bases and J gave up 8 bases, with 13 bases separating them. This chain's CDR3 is CAISESSERTEAFF. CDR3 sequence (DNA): TGTGCCATCAGTGAGTCGTCGGAGAGAACCGAAGCTTTCTTT.

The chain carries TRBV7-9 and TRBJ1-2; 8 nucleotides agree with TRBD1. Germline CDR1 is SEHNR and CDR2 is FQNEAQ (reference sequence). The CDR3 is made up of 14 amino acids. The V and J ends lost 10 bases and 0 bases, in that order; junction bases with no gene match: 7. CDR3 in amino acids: CATKRTGPNYGYTF. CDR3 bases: TGTGCCACCAAAAGGACAGGGCCTAACTATGGCTACACCTTC.

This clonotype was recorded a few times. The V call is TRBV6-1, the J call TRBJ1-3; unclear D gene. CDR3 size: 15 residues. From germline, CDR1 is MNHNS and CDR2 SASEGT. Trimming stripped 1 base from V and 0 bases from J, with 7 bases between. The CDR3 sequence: CASSEGLLSGNTIYF. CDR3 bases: TGTGCCAGCAGTGAAGGACTTCTCTCTGGAAACACCATATATTTT.